The 8 T cell receptor beta chains below were found in one sample sequenced in a study of T cell repertoires in cytomegalovirus infection. TCRdb re-called the reads with MiXCR, one entry per CDR3 protein. The sample lists more than 150,000 distinct CDR3 sequences; roughly a sixth were seen once. The sequencing sample was made of CD8+ T cells from PBMCs. These receptors were obtained from a human donor in good health (CMV status not recorded). Some clones in this sample may be carry-over from other donors' samples.

This chain joins TRBV29-1 and TRBJ2-1; no clear D. Trimming removed 8 bases at V and 0 bases at J, with 11 bases between. This CDR3 spans 13 amino acids. Germline assignment: CDR1 SQVTM and CDR2 ANQGSEA. The CDR3 nucleotides are TGCAGCTTTTGGCGACTCTCCTACAATGAGCAGTTCTTC. Encoded protein: CSFWRLSYNEQFF.

This clonotype was counted a few times. The V gene is TRBV5-1, the J gene TRBJ2-1; D is unclear. Trimming left V 1 base short and J 5 bases short, with 7 bases between. Germline V gene lookup returns CDR1 SGHRS and CDR2 YFSETQ. This CDR3 has 13 residues. The CDR3 is CASSLLGNNEQFF. The CDR3 bases are TGCGCCAGCAGCTTGCTAGGGAACAATGAGCAGTTCTTC.

This clonotype showed up many times. This chain uses TRBV28 with TRBJ1-1; D call uncertain. The CDR3 extends over 13 amino acids. The V and J ends lost 3 bases and 1 base respectively, with 6 bases between them. Looked up from germline, CDR1 is MDHEN and CDR2 is SYDVKM. CDR3 in DNA: TGTGCCAGCAGTTTGGTAACGAACACTGAAGCTTTCTTT. It codes for CASSLVTNTEAFF.

The rearrangement uses TRBV7-8 and TRBJ1-1; the D gene is possibly TRBD1 (5 bases). This CDR3 contains 15 residues. The V end was cut by 4 bases, the J end by 1 base, with 13 bases between. Germline values: CDR1 SGHVS, CDR2 FQNEAQ. CDR3 loop: CASSSHPGGNTEAFF. For the CDR3, the DNA is TGTGCCAGCAGCTCCCACCCGGGGGGGAACACTGAAGCTTTCTTT. The variable domain in full, with the rest retrieved from reference TRBV7-8 and TRBJ1-1, is GAGVSQSPRYKVAKRGQDVALRCDPISGHVSLFWYQQALGQGPEFLTYFQNEAQLDKSGLPSDRFFAERPEGSVSTLKIQRTQQEDSAVYLCASSSHPGGNTEAFFGQGTRLTVV.

This clonotype was found a few times. The V and J genes are TRBV2 and TRBJ2-1, with D possibly being TRBD2 (6 bases). The V end was cut by 6 bases, the J end by 3 bases, with 15 bases between. The CDR3 runs 15 residues. Per germline, CDR1 SNHLY and CDR2 FYNNEI. Written as DNA, the CDR3 is TGTGCCAGCAGCTGGGAGGTAGCAGACTACAATGAGCAGTTCTTC. Translation: CASSWEVADYNEQFF.

The chain combines TRBV6-2 or TRBV6-3 with TRBJ1-5, with 8 bases identical to TRBD1. The V segment lost 2 bases and the J segment 2 bases; nucleotides outside the gene matches: 11. The CDR3 loop spans 18 amino acids. CDR1 MNHEY and CDR2 SVGEGT come from the germline V gene. CDR3 sequence reads: CASSYVRDRTWGNQPQHF. CDR3 coding DNA: TGTGCCAGCAGTTACGTCCGGGACAGGACTTGGGGCAATCAGCCCCAGCATTTT.

The chain recombines TRBV5-1 with TRBJ2-4; 7 bases align to TRBD2. The CDR3 is 12 residues long. CDR1 SGHRS and CDR2 YFSETQ come from the germline V gene. Losses at the gene ends were 2 bases for V and 9 bases for J; bases not matched to a gene: 2. CDR3 loop: CASSLAGSIQYF. CDR3 bases: TGCGCCAGCAGCTTAGCGGGAAGCATTCAGTACTTC.

In its sample, this clonotype was seen a few times. Written as DNA, the CDR3 is TGTGCCAGAGCAAACCTTCTCAAAGCGGGAGGGCCGAGCTCCTACGAGCAGTACTTC. It encodes CARANLLKAGGPSSYEQYF. V and J are TRBV28 and TRBJ2-7, with TRBD2 identical over 10 bases. CDR1 and CDR2 from the germline V gene are MDHEN and SYDVKM. This CDR3 comprises 19 residues. V shed 9 bases, J shed 0 bases, and the junction held 20 bases outside the gene matches.